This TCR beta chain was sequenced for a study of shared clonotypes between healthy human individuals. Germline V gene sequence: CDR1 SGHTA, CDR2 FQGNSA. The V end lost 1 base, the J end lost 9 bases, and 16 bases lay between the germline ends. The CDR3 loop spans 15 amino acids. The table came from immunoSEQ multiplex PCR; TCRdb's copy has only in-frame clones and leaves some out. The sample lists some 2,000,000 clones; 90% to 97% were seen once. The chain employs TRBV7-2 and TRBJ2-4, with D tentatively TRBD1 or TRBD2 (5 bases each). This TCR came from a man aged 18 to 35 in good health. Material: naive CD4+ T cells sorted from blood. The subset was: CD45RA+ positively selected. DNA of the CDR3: TGTGCCAGCAGCTTAGTTTGGGGGACGGAGGTCATTCAGTACTTC. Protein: CASSLVWGTEVIQYF.